The next 25 T cell receptor beta chains were all read from a single sample in a study of spatial heterogeneity in lung cancer (dated by TCRdb to between 2018 and 2021). Per the publication, the time point label means: sample taken at primary tumor resection. The library was generated by 5' RACE. Sequencing was carried out with a NextSeq 500. In TCRdb, the public reads were trimmed at Q25 with fastp and aligned with MiXCR, with productive beta chains retained. Identical CDR3 proteins give one entry, which carries the most common genes and DNA. The sample records 6,400 or so distinct CDR3 sequences, approximately 18% of which are singletons. About 15% of the sample is held by the ten biggest clonotypes. Here the sequenced sample was normal lung tissue next to the tumor, taken at surgery. These receptors were obtained from a male donor with early-stage non-small cell lung cancer.

The rearrangement uses TRBV10-3 and TRBJ2-1; TRBD1 matches at 10 bases. V was clipped by 6 bases and J by 1 base; unmatched bases: 12. The CDR3 consists of 18 residues. Germline V lookup: CDR1 ENHRY, CDR2 SYGVKD. The CDR3 nucleotides read TGTGCCATCAGAGGATCGGACAGGGGGAAAGGTTCCTACAATGAGCAGTTCTTC. Its protein product is CAIRGSDRGKGSYNEQFF.

The chain is built from TRBV2 and TRBJ1-4; TRBD1 matches 7 bases. Unmatched junction bases numbered 4, after V lost 6 bases and J lost 0 bases. The CDR3 spans 15 residues. Germline CDR1 reads SNHLY; CDR2 reads FYNNEI. CDR3 amino acids: CASSYGQATNEKLFF. As DNA, the CDR3 is TGTGCCAGCAGCTACGGACAGGCAACTAATGAAAAACTGTTTTTT.

In its sample, this clonotype is medium-sized. The chain recombines TRBV28 with TRBJ2-3, with 13 positions matching TRBD2. V shed 9 bases and J 4 bases; nucleotides not matched to a gene: 4. Germline CDR1 and CDR2: MDHEN and SYDVKM. CDR3 length: 14 amino acids. This CDR3 is CASQLAGGPDTQYF. CDR3 bases: TGTGCCAGTCAACTAGCGGGAGGGCCAGATACGCAGTATTTT.

This rearrangement joins TRBV10-3 to TRBJ2-7; 7 nucleotides match TRBD1. The CDR3 is 12 amino acids. Unmatched junction bases numbered 4, after V lost 7 bases and J lost 4 bases. Germline CDR1 ENHRY, CDR2 SYGVKD. The DNA for the CDR3 is TGTGCCATCAACAAACAGGGGTACGAGCAGTACTTC. Encoded protein: CAINKQGYEQYF.

By proportion, this clonotype is medium-sized. This chain connects TRBV6-2 or TRBV6-3 to TRBJ1-1; D remains unclear. Germline CDR1 reads MNHEY; CDR2 reads SVGEGT. V lost 8 bases and J 5 bases, leaving 9 bases between the germline ends. The CDR3 loop spans 11 amino acids. The CDR3 coding sequence is TGTGCCAGCGTCCAAGGGACTGAAGCTTTCTTT. The encoded protein is CASVQGTEAFF.

The chain is built from TRBV20-1 and TRBJ2-5; 9 bases align to TRBD2. CDR3 size: 16 residues. J lost 1 base, V lost 1 base, and 7 bases had no gene match. Germline loops: CDR1 DFQATT, CDR2 SNEGSKA (reference sequence). CDR3 loop: CSARAFSGSVQETQYF. CDR3 bases: TGCAGTGCTAGAGCTTTTAGCGGGAGCGTCCAAGAGACCCAGTACTTC.

The genes are TRBV7-8 and TRBJ2-7; D gene ambiguous. Germline V lookup: CDR1 SGHVS, CDR2 FQNEAQ. The CDR3 runs 14 residues. V was pared by 0 bases and J by 2 bases, with 8 bases between. The CDR3 bases are TGTGCCAGCAGCTTAGCGGGCAGCACCTACGAGCAGTACTTC. Its protein is CASSLAGSTYEQYF.

This clonotype was counted only a few times. The chain has TRBV10-3 and TRBJ2-5; no clear D. Trimming stripped 5 bases from V and 3 bases from J, with 7 bases between. This CDR3 region has 12 residues. Germline CDR1 and CDR2: ENHRY and SYGVKD. In DNA, the CDR3 is TGTGCCATCAGTCAACTAAAAGAGACCCAGTACTTC. Translating it yields CAISQLKETQYF.

The chain uses TRBV20-1 and TRBJ2-3, with D perhaps TRBD2 (6 bases). The germline gives CDR1 DFQATT, CDR2 SNEGSKA (reference sequence). CDR3 length: 14 amino acids. V shed 8 bases and J shed 1 base, with 16 bases lying between them. CDR3 loop: CSSPLARGTDTQYF. The CDR3 nucleotides read TGCAGTTCCCCGCTAGCGAGGGGCACAGATACGCAGTATTTT.

This clonotype was seen more than once but under ten times. The chain recombines TRBV30 with TRBJ1-1; TRBD1 aligns across 9 bases. The CDR3 extends over 16 amino acids. The germline CDR1 and CDR2 sequences are GTSNPN and SVGIG (reference sequence). The V gene end was trimmed by 5 bases and the J gene end by 5 bases; junction bases not matched to a gene: 15. CDR3 sequence (DNA): TGTGCCTGGCGCCCCGAGGGGGGACAGGGTAAAACTGAAGCTTTCTTT. It yields the protein CAWRPEGGQGKTEAFF.

This clonotype was recorded at least ten times. The rearrangement joins TRBV7-2 to TRBJ2-6; D may be TRBD1 (5 bases). CDR1 and CDR2 from the germline V gene are SGHTA and FQGNSA. Trimming removed 5 bases at V and 4 bases at J, with 18 bases between. The CDR3 contains 17 residues. CDR3 sequence: CASSPSLRVSGANVLTF. The CDR3 DNA sequence: TGTGCCAGCAGCCCATCGCTCAGGGTATCAGGGGCCAACGTCCTGACTTTC.

This clonotype was counted a few times. In DNA, the CDR3 is TGTGCCAGCAGTGCCAGTAACTATGGCTACACCTTC. Protein sequence: CASSASNYGYTF. The chain uses TRBV2 and TRBJ1-2; D is uncertain. Germline-derived CDR1 and CDR2 are SNHLY and FYNNEI. The CDR3 loop spans 12 amino acids. V lost 4 bases to trimming and J lost 1 base, with 4 bases between them.

This chain connects TRBV29-1 to TRBJ1-5; D is undetermined. Trimming took 7 bases from V and 6 from J, leaving 19 bases between them. This CDR3 is built from 14 residues. Germline CDR1 SQVTM, CDR2 ANQGSEA. CDR3 amino acids: CSATSAPGGQPQHF. The CDR3 nucleotides are TGCAGCGCTACGAGCGCGCCTGGAGGTCAGCCCCAGCATTTT. Full variable domain (remainder filled in from reference TRBV29-1 and TRBJ1-5): SAVISQKPSRDICQRGTSLTIQCQVDSQVTMMFWYRQQPGQSLTLIATANQGSEATYESGFVIDKFPISRPNLTFSTLTVSNMSPEDSSIYLCSATSAPGGQPQHFGDGTRLSIL.

This clonotype turned up a few times. This chain's CDR3 is CASSQAGGQGSGYTF. CDR3 bases: TGCGCCAGCAGCCAAGCCGGGGGGCAAGGGAGTGGCTACACCTTC. The chain employs TRBV4-3 and TRBJ1-2; D perhaps matches TRBD1 (6 bases). V lost 1 base, J lost 7 bases, and 16 bases lay in between. Germline CDR1 and CDR2: LGHNA and YSLEER. The CDR3 loop spans 15 amino acids.

The rearrangement links TRBV18 to TRBJ1-5, with 7 positions matching TRBD1. Looked up from germline, CDR1 is KGHSH and CDR2 is LQKENI. The CDR3 is made up of 15 amino acids. Losses at the gene ends were 6 bases for V and 3 bases for J; bases not matched to a gene: 8. CDR3 coding DNA: TGTGCCAGCTCCCCGGGACAGCTCGACAATCAGCCCCAGCATTTT. It is translated as CASSPGQLDNQPQHF.

This clonotype counts as medium-sized. The chain recombines TRBV6-6 with TRBJ2-2, with D uncertain. CDR3 length equals 16 residues. Trimming pared 2 bases from V and 3 bases from J, leaving 13 bases between. The germline V gene has CDR1 MNHNY and CDR2 SVGAGI (reference sequence). As DNA, the CDR3 is TGTGCCAGCAGTTACCCCTCCGGCTCGGACACCGGGGAGCTGTTTTTT. Amino acid sequence: CASSYPSGSDTGELFF.

This clonotype was seen more than once but under ten times. CDR3 amino acids: CASSPRLAQSQYNEQFF. DNA for the CDR3: TGTGCCAGCAGCCCGCGACTAGCCCAATCTCAATACAATGAGCAGTTCTTC. The chain carries TRBV7-6 and TRBJ2-1, with TRBD2 matching 7 bases. The CDR3 consists of 17 residues. Germline CDR1 reads SGHVS; CDR2 reads FNYEAQ. J gave up 4 bases and V 5 bases, and 14 bases lay outside the gene matches.

The DNA of the CDR3 is TGTGCCACCAGTGATTTTCGGGACAGGGAAGAGACCCAGTACTTC. It codes for CATSDFRDREETQYF. V and J are TRBV24-1 and TRBJ2-5; 9 bases align to TRBD1. The CDR3 extends over 15 amino acids. J was trimmed by 3 bases and V by 1 base; bases with no gene match: 2. Germline CDR1 and CDR2: KGHDR and SFDVKD.

The chain couples TRBV5-1 to TRBJ1-2; the match to TRBD1 covers 7 bases. The CDR3 spans 14 residues. CDR1 and CDR2 (germline): SGHRS, YFSETQ. Trimming at V came to 0 bases and at J to 8 bases, leaving 7 bases not matched to a gene. The CDR3 loop is CASSLGDRASGYTF. In nucleotides, the CDR3 is TGCGCCAGCAGCTTGGGCGACAGGGCAAGCGGCTACACCTTC.

The V gene is TRBV24-1, the J gene TRBJ2-5; D possibly uses TRBD1 or TRBD2 (5 bases each). The CDR3 runs to 12 residues. V was trimmed by 0 bases and J by 11 bases, leaving 9 bases between them. Germline assignment: CDR1 KGHDR and CDR2 SFDVKD. CDR3 in amino acids: CATSDLRGGQYF. The CDR3 DNA is TGTGCCACCAGTGATTTGCGGGGCGGTCAGTACTTC.

This clonotype has just a few counts. The J gene is TRBJ2-1, the V gene TRBV6-1; possibly TRBD1 for D (6 bases). This CDR3 has 15 amino acids. V lost 4 bases and J 5 bases, leaving 15 bases between the germline ends. Germline V lookup: CDR1 MNHNS, CDR2 SASEGT. The CDR3 DNA reads TGTGCCAGCAGTGTGCTGTTAAGGACAGACAATGAGCAGTTCTTC. Encoded protein: CASSVLLRTDNEQFF.

This clonotype has only a few counts. The chain is built from TRBV28 and TRBJ2-6; D possibly corresponds to TRBD1 (6 bases). This CDR3 is built from 15 residues. V was pared by 5 bases and J by 0 bases, with 8 bases between. From germline, CDR1 is MDHEN and CDR2 SYDVKM. The CDR3 region is CASSRGSSGANVLTF. The CDR3 DNA is TGTGCCAGCAGTAGGGGGTCCTCTGGGGCCAACGTCCTGACTTTC.

This clonotype was counted a few times. The V call is TRBV29-1, the J call TRBJ2-1; D is unresolved. The V gene lost 4 bases and the J gene lost 7 bases, with 11 bases spanning the gap. CDR3 size: 12 residues. Germline V CDR1 and CDR2: SQVTM, ANQGSEA. CDR3 sequence reads: CSVVKAGNEQFF. As DNA, the CDR3 is TGCAGCGTTGTCAAGGCTGGGAATGAGCAGTTCTTC.

This clonotype is classed as medium-sized. This chain links TRBV28 with TRBJ2-1, with D perhaps being TRBD1 or TRBD2 (7 bases each). The ends were cut back, 6 bases at V and 9 bases at J, with 15 bases in the middle. CDR1 MDHEN and CDR2 SYDVKM come from the germline V gene. The CDR3 spans 13 residues. The CDR3 spells CASRVRGEGEQFF. As DNA, the CDR3 is TGTGCCAGCAGGGTCAGGGGGGAGGGTGAGCAGTTCTTC. Filled out from reference TRBV28 and TRBJ2-1, the complete variable domain reads DVKVTQSSRYLVKRTGEKVFLECVQDMDHENMFWYRQDPGLGLRLIYFSYDVKMKEKGDIPEGYSVSREKKERFSLILESASTNQTSMYLCASRVRGEGEQFFGPGTRLTVL.

Judged by abundance, this clonotype is large. V is TRBV28 and J is TRBJ2-1; possible D gene TRBD2, 6 bases. The CDR3 length is 12 residues. Germline CDR1 is MDHEN and CDR2 is SYDVKM. V shed 1 base and J shed 9 bases, with 7 bases lying between them. CDR3 sequence reads: CASSLLEGEQFF. The CDR3 DNA sequence: TGTGCCAGCAGTTTATTGGAGGGTGAGCAGTTCTTC.